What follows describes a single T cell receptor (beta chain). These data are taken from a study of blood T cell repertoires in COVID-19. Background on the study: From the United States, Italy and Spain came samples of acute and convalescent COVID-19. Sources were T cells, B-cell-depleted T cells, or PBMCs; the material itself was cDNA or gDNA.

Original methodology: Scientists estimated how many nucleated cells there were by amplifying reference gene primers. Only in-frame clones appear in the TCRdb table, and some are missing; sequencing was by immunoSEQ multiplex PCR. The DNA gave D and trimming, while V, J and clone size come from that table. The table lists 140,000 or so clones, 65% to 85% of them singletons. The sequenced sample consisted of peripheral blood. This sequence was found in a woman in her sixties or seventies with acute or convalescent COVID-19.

The CDR3 nucleotides are TGTGCCAGCACCCGTGGACAAACCGAGACCCAGTACTTC. Its protein is CASTRGQTETQYF. The rearrangement links TRBV11-2 to TRBJ2-5; TRBD1 might be the D (5 bases). The CDR3 contains 13 residues. V lost 7 bases, J lost 5 bases, and 14 bases lay in between. CDR1 is SGHAT and CDR2 is FQNNGV in the germline V gene.